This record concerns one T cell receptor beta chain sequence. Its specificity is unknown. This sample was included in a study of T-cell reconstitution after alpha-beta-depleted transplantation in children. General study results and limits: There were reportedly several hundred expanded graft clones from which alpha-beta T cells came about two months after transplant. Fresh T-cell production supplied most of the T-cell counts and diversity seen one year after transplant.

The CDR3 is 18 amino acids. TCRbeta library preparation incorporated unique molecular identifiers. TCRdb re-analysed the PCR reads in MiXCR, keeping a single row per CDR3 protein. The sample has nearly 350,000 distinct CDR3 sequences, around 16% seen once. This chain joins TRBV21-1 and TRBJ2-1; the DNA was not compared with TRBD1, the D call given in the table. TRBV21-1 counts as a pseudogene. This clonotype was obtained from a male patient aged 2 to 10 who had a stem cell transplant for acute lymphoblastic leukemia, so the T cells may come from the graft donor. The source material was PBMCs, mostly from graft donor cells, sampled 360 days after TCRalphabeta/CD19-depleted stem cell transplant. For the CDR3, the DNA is TGTGCCAGCAGCAAAGCCCTTGGCGGGACAGGGGCCCCCAATGAGCAGTTCTTC. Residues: CASSKALGGTGAPNEQFF.